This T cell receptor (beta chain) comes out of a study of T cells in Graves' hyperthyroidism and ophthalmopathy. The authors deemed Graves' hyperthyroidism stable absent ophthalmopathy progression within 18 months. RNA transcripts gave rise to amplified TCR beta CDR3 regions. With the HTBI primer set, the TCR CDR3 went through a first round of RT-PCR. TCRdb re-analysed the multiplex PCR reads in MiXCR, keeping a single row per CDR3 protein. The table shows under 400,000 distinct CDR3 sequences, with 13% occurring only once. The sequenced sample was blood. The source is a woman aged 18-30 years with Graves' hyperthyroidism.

The CDR3 coding sequence is TGTGCCAGTAGTCCAACCGGGACTAGAAACGGGGAGCTGTTTTTT. As protein: CASSPTGTRNGELFF. The chain is built from TRBV19 and TRBJ2-2; 8 bases are a match to TRBD2. This CDR3 comprises 15 residues. V shed 5 bases and J 7 bases; nucleotides not matched to a gene: 9. Germline V lookup: CDR1 LNHDA, CDR2 SQIVND (reference sequence).